These 18 T cell receptor beta chains were sequenced from one sample in a study of shared clonotypes between healthy human individuals. CD45RO-negative CD8 cells positively selected for CCR7 made up the naive population, which excluded terminally differentiated effector memory CD45RA+ cells. Profiling relied on immunoSEQ multiplex PCR, and the TCRdb table lists in-frame clones only, not all of them. The sample carries approximately 590,000 clones, 95% to 96% recorded once. Sequences were obtained from naive CD8+ T cells sorted from blood. These receptors came from a woman aged 30 to 39 in good health.

The CDR3 here is CASSPGQGGSHEQYF. Here the CDR3 DNA reads TGCGCCAGCAGCCCCGGACAGGGGGGTAGCCACGAGCAGTACTTC. The V gene is TRBV4-1, the J gene TRBJ2-7; TRBD1 agrees at 10 bases. The CDR3 sequence is 15 residues long. The V and J ends lost 4 bases and 5 bases, in that order; junction bases with no gene match: 8. Germline lookup yields CDR1 MGHRA and CDR2 YSYEKL.

The V and J genes are TRBV29-1 and TRBJ2-1, with TRBD1 matching over 9 bases. V lost 6 bases and J lost 8; bases outside the gene matches: 5. CDR3 length: 12 amino acids. The germline V gene has CDR1 SQVTM and CDR2 ANQGSEA. Here the CDR3 DNA reads TGCAGCGTGGGACAGGGTCTAGATGAGCAGTTCTTC. Translation: CSVGQGLDEQFF.

The V and J genes are TRBV7-9 and TRBJ2-1; 8 nucleotides align to TRBD2. The CDR3 is 13 residues long. Germline CDR1 SEHNR, CDR2 FQNEAQ (reference sequence). With V trimmed by 3 bases and J by 12 bases, 7 bases remained unmatched. CDR3 in DNA: TGTGCCAGCAGCTTCTCGGGGGCGGGAGGGCAGTTCTTC. This gives the protein CASSFSGAGGQFF.

In its sample, this clone was seen once. This rearrangement joins TRBV2 to TRBJ2-7; D is possibly TRBD1 (6 bases). Trimming took 7 bases from V and 2 from J, leaving 12 bases between them. This CDR3 comprises 13 residues. Germline V gene lookup returns CDR1 SNHLY and CDR2 FYNNEI. The CDR3 DNA sequence: TGTGCCAGCACCATGACAGGAACCTACGAGCAGTACTTC. Protein product: CASTMTGTYEQYF.

This clone was observed a single time. The V call is TRBV11-2, the J call TRBJ2-7; TRBD1 matches 8 bases. Germline V gives CDR1 SGHAT, CDR2 FQNNGV. Trimming at V came to 1 base and at J to 3 bases, leaving 8 bases not matched to a gene. The CDR3 spans 16 residues. The CDR3 reads CASSLGRRTGIYEQYF. The CDR3 DNA follows: TGTGCCAGCAGCTTAGGCCGTAGGACAGGGATCTACGAGCAGTACTTC. The variable domain in full, completed from reference TRBV11-2 and TRBJ2-7, reads EAGVAQSPRYKIIEKRQSVAFWCNPISGHATLYWYQQILGQGPKLLIQFQNNGVVDDSQLPKDRFSAERLKGVDSTLKIQPAKLEDSAVYLCASSLGRRTGIYEQYFGPGTRLTVT.

This chain links TRBV23-1 with TRBJ2-3, with D hard to call. TRBV23-1 is an ORF; its function is uncertain. Trimming stripped 0 bases from V and 2 bases from J, with 6 bases between. The CDR3 extends over 14 amino acids. The CDR3 is CASSQSTTTDTQYF. The CDR3 nucleotides read TGCGCCAGCAGTCAATCTACGACCACAGATACGCAGTATTTT.

As to this clone: Other nucleotide sequences in the sample specify the same CDR3. The gene calls are TRBV4-2 and TRBJ2-7; D ambiguous. Trimming pared 1 base from V and 3 bases from J, leaving 4 bases between. This CDR3 region has 12 residues. CDR1 and CDR2 from the germline V gene are LGHNA and YNFKEQ. CDR3 nucleotides: TGTGCCAGCAGCCAAGGAGGCTACGAGCAGTACTTC. This translates into CASSQGGYEQYF.

J is TRBJ2-7 and V is TRBV10-3; 9 nucleotides agree with TRBD2. Germline CDR1 ENHRY, CDR2 SYGVKD. The length of the CDR3 is 15 residues. The ends lost 3 bases at V and 6 bases at J; junction bases unmatched: 9. The CDR3 DNA reads TGTGCCATCAGTGAACAGCGGGGGGATCGGGCCGAGCAGTACTTC. Translated: CAISEQRGDRAEQYF.

This clone was picked up one time. This chain connects TRBV5-6 to TRBJ2-3; 10 nucleotides line up with TRBD2. Germline CDR1 reads SGHDT; CDR2 reads YYEEEE. Losses at the gene ends were 0 bases for V and 2 bases for J; bases not matched to a gene: 12. CDR3 size: 19 residues. CDR3 in DNA: TGTGCCAGCAGCTTGGCCCTAGCGGGAGCAAGGTTAGACACAGATACGCAGTATTTT. The encoded protein is CASSLALAGARLDTDTQYF.

The CDR3 DNA sequence: TGTGCCAGCACCGACGGAGCTTGGTATGAGCAGTTCTTC. Its protein product is CASTDGAWYEQFF. This chain uses TRBV2 with TRBJ2-1, with D unresolved. The ends were cut back, 7 bases at V and 8 bases at J, with 15 bases in the middle. The germline CDR1 and CDR2 sequences are SNHLY and FYNNEI. This CDR3 is 13 amino acids long.

This rearrangement joins TRBV2 to TRBJ1-1; 9 bases agree with TRBD1. Germline CDR1 and CDR2: SNHLY and FYNNEI. V was pared by 0 bases and J by 10 bases, with 12 bases of the junction left unmatched. This CDR3 has 16 amino acids. DNA for the CDR3: TGTGCCAGCAGTGAAGCACTATCCGGGACAGGGTGGGTAGCTTTCTTT. Amino acid sequence: CASSEALSGTGWVAFF.

This clone was observed once. J is TRBJ1-5 and V is TRBV14; the match to TRBD1 covers 9 bases. CDR3 length equals 16 residues. Germline CDR1 reads SGHDN; CDR2 reads FVKESK. The V and J ends lost 6 bases and 2 bases, in that order; junction bases with no gene match: 8. For the CDR3, the DNA is TGTGCCAGCAGGGCCGGGACAGGGTCGCGCAATCAGCCCCAGCATTTT. Its protein product is CASRAGTGSRNQPQHF.

The V gene is TRBV5-4, the J gene TRBJ1-1; 10 bases are a match to TRBD1. The CDR3 consists of 12 residues. Germline V gene lookup returns CDR1 SGHNT and CDR2 YYREEE (reference sequence). J was trimmed by 5 bases and V by 10 bases; bases with no gene match: 5. CDR3 in amino acids: CARGTGATEAFF. DNA for the CDR3: TGTGCCCGCGGGACAGGGGCTACTGAAGCTTTCTTT.

The chain recombines TRBV15 with TRBJ2-7, with 12 nucleotides matching TRBD1. In germline, CDR1 is LNHNV, CDR2 YYDKDF (reference sequence). J lost 5 bases, V lost 1 base, and 6 bases had no gene match. The CDR3 consists of 16 residues. Here the CDR3 DNA reads TGTGCCACCAGCAGAGGGACCGGGACAGGGGGCAACGAGCAGTACTTC. Encoded protein: CATSRGTGTGGNEQYF.

This rearrangement joins TRBV28 to TRBJ2-7; TRBD1 aligns across 12 bases. This CDR3 comprises 22 residues. Germline loops: CDR1 MDHEN, CDR2 SYDVKM. J gave up 2 bases and V 7 bases, and 27 bases lay outside the gene matches. The CDR3 coding sequence is TGTGCCAGCACTCCTGGGCTCCTCCCGGGACAGGGGGCACACCGTGGTACCTACGAGCAGTACTTC. Amino acid sequence: CASTPGLLPGQGAHRGTYEQYF.

The V call is TRBV19, the J call TRBJ2-7; tentatively, D is TRBD1 (6 bases). V lost 9 bases and J 3 bases, leaving 18 bases between the germline ends. The CDR3 loop spans 14 amino acids. In germline, CDR1 is LNHDA, CDR2 SQIVND (reference sequence). The CDR3 DNA is TGTGCCAGCGCTAAAAAGACAGGTAGCTACGAGCAGTACTTC. Translated, it gives CASAKKTGSYEQYF.

The chain employs TRBV7-8 and TRBJ2-7; 12 bases agree with TRBD2. J gave up 7 bases and V 2 bases, and 3 bases lay outside the gene matches. CDR1 and CDR2 from the germline V gene are SGHVS and FQNEAQ. The CDR3 is 14 residues long. In DNA form, the CDR3 reads TGTGCCAGCAGCTTACTAGCGGGAGGGGGGGAGCAGTACTTC. The encoded protein is CASSLLAGGGEQYF.

This chain uses TRBV9 with TRBJ2-1; D unclear. Trimming took off 4 bases at V and 7 bases at J, with 15 bases between the two ends. Germline V gene data show CDR1 as SGDLS and CDR2 as YYNGEE. This CDR3 comprises 14 residues. The CDR3 DNA reads as TGTGCCAGCAGCCCGCCCGTTAGTGAAAATGAGCAGTTCTTC. It translates to CASSPPVSENEQFF.